The rows below give T cell receptor beta chains drawn from one sample of a study of T-cell reconstitution after alpha-beta-depleted transplantation in children. TCRdb re-analysed the PCR reads in MiXCR, keeping a single row per CDR3 protein. The sample records roughly 5,100 distinct CDR3 sequences, approximately 24% being singletons. This specimen consisted of PBMCs, mostly from graft donor cells, obtained 60 days after TCRalphabeta/CD19-depleted stem cell transplant. These receptors were obtained from a male patient between 2 and 10 years old who had a stem cell transplant for acute lymphoblastic leukemia, so the T cells may come from the graft donor. Both conserved end residues are part of each CDR3. Fields, in order: clone size, J gene, D gene, V gene, CDR3 protein, CDR3 DNA. The D gene is left open where the match is weak. Not all rows give a size; the values are once, few, many and, for expanded clones, a class.

many	TRBJ1-1	NA	TRBV29-1	CSAEPGVEAFF	TGCAGCGCAGAACCAGGGGTTGAAGCTTTCTTT
NA	TRBJ2-5	TRBD1	TRBV9	CASSNPKDRAVEETQYF	TGTGCCAGCAGCAACCCTAAGGACAGGGCAGTAGAAGAGACCCAGTACTTC
many	TRBJ2-5	TRBD2	TRBV6-4	CASSELAGKETQYF	TGTGCCAGCAGCGAACTAGCGGGGAAAGAGACCCAGTACTTC
medium-sized	TRBJ2-3	TRBD2	TRBV11-2	CASSRSSGSTDTQYF	TGTGCCAGCAGCCGAAGTAGCGGGAGTACAGATACGCAGTATTTT
medium-sized	TRBJ2-7	TRBD2	TRBV29-1	CSVVRTSGRAYEQYF	TGCAGCGTTGTTCGGACTAGCGGGAGGGCCTACGAGCAGTACTTC
many	TRBJ1-6	TRBD1	TRBV6-6	CASSLDRGNSPLHF	TGTGCCAGCAGTCTGGACAGGGGAAATTCACCCCTCCACTTT
once	TRBJ2-1	NA	TRBV7-2	CASSASSVYNEQFF	TGTGCCAGCAGCGCCTCTAGCGTCTACAATGAGCAGTTCTTC
many	TRBJ1-2	NA	TRBV20-1	CIARDSRTAYGYTF	TGCATTGCTAGAGATTCCAGGACAGCCTATGGCTACACCTTC
many	TRBJ1-6	NA	TRBV7-9	CASSFAPGIWRDSPLHF	TGTGCCAGCAGCTTTGCGCCTGGAATTTGGAGAGACTCACCCCTCCACTTT
few	TRBJ2-7	NA	TRBV23-1	CASNLNYEQYF	TGCGCCAGCAACCTAAATTACGAGCAGTACTTC
many	TRBJ2-1	NA	TRBV3-1	CASSRATSDEQFF	TGTGCCAGCAGCCGAGCCACCAGCGATGAGCAGTTCTTC
large	TRBJ2-7	TRBD1	TRBV29-1	CSVRDPPGQNYEQYF	TGCAGCGTCAGGGATCCGCCGGGACAGAACTACGAGCAGTACTTC
many	TRBJ2-3	NA	TRBV6-5	CASSYGTDTQYF	TGTGCCAGCAGTTACGGCACAGATACGCAGTATTTT
medium-sized	TRBJ2-1	TRBD2	TRBV10-3	CAISEYSGRAENEQFF	TGTGCCATCAGTGAATATAGCGGGAGGGCAGAGAATGAGCAGTTCTTC
many	TRBJ2-1	TRBD2	TRBV30	CSSGRAHEQFF	TGCTCTAGCGGGAGGGCCCATGAGCAGTTCTTC
large	TRBJ2-7	TRBD2	TRBV20-1	CSARRAGGKINEQYF	TGCAGTGCTAGAAGGGCGGGAGGGAAAATCAACGAGCAGTACTTC
many	TRBJ2-5	TRBD2	TRBV24-1	CATSDSAWASGQETQYF	TGTGCCACCAGTGATTCAGCTTGGGCTAGCGGACAAGAGACCCAGTACTTC
many	TRBJ2-1	NA	TRBV6-2/TRBV6-3	CASSLISGNEQFF	TGTGCCAGCAGTTTGATTAGCGGCAATGAGCAGTTCTTC
many	TRBJ2-1	NA	TRBV7-9	CASSLTYTYLYNEQFF	TGTGCCAGCAGCTTAACTTACACATACCTTTACAATGAGCAGTTCTTC
few	TRBJ2-7	NA	TRBV6-1	CASSERRDATIEQYF	TGTGCCAGCAGTGAAAGGCGGGACGCTACCATCGAGCAGTACTTC
many	TRBJ2-1	NA	TRBV11-2	CASSLLTGVIYEQFF	TGTGCCAGCAGCTTACTTACGGGAGTGATCTATGAGCAGTTCTTC
NA	TRBJ2-5	NA	TRBV6-2/TRBV6-3	CASSYRLQETQYF	TGTGCCAGCAGTTATAGACTACAAGAGACCCAGTACTTC
NA	TRBJ2-7	NA	TRBV4-2	CAMGPGVLGEQYF	TGTGCCATGGGCCCCGGTGTCCTCGGCGAGCAGTACTTC
NA	TRBJ2-1	TRBD2	TRBV4-1	CASSRQELAGEGHNEQFF	TGCGCCAGCAGCCGACAAGAACTAGCGGGAGAAGGGCACAATGAGCAGTTCTTC
once	TRBJ2-5	TRBD1	TRBV11-1	CASTPGQGFFEALQETQYF	TGTGCCAGCACCCCGGGACAGGGGTTTTTCGAGGCGTTGCAAGAGACCCAGTACTTC
NA	TRBJ2-5	NA	TRBV1	CTSSQEGGLQETQYF	TGCACCAGCAGCCAAGAGGGAGGACTCCAAGAGACCCAGTACTTC
many	TRBJ1-5	NA	TRBV20-1	CSARAGTVNQPQHF	TGCAGTGCTAGAGCAGGGACCGTCAATCAGCCCCAGCATTTT
NA	TRBJ2-1	TRBD2	TRBV12-3/TRBV12-4	CASSLRDYSYNEQFF	TGTGCCAGCAGTTTAAGGGACTATTCTTACAATGAGCAGTTCTTC
NA	TRBJ2-7	TRBD1	TRBV18	CASSPYDRDTYEQYF	TGTGCCAGCTCACCGTACGACAGGGACACCTACGAGCAGTACTTC
many	TRBJ2-7	TRBD1	TRBV10-2	CASSEGTGREQYF	TGCGCCAGCAGTGAAGGGACAGGGCGGGAGCAGTACTTC
NA	TRBJ1-6	NA	TRBV30	CAWSPPLAPLHF	TGTGCCTGGAGCCCCCCTCTAGCTCCCCTCCACTTT
many	TRBJ1-3	NA	TRBV5-5	CASSFSLSGNTIYF	TGTGCCAGCAGCTTCAGTCTCTCTGGAAACACCATATATTTT
many	TRBJ1-2	NA	TRBV25-1	CASSERDHGYTF	TGTGCCAGCAGTGAACGCGACCATGGCTACACCTTC
NA	TRBJ2-1	TRBD1	TRBV12-3/TRBV12-4	CASFRTGGYNEQFF	TGTGCCAGCTTCCGGACAGGGGGCTACAATGAGCAGTTCTTC
NA	TRBJ1-5	NA	TRBV20-1	CSGHGQGLSQHF	TGCAGTGGCCACGGTCAGGGTTTGTCCCAGCATTTT
once	TRBJ2-5	TRBD1	TRBV7-2	CASGTELQETQYF	TGTGCCAGCGGGACAGAACTCCAAGAGACCCAGTACTTC
NA	TRBJ2-7	NA	TRBV11-2	CASTPGNLWEQYF	TGTGCCAGCACCCCTGGGAACCTATGGGAGCAGTACTTC
many	TRBJ1-1	TRBD1	TRBV5-5	CASRQTGGWGEAFF	TGTGCCAGCAGACAAACAGGGGGCTGGGGTGAAGCTTTCTTT
many	TRBJ2-7	NA	TRBV6-5	CASSYSPPSEAYEQYF	TGTGCCAGCAGTTACTCCCCGCCCAGCGAAGCCTACGAGCAGTACTTC